Listed below are T cell receptor beta chains from one sample, sequenced in a study of T cell responses to AZD1222 COVID-19 vaccine. Repertoires were generated with immunoSEQ multiplex PCR, while TCRdb's copy carries only in-frame clones and drops some. Of fewer than 250,000 clones in the sample, about 93% were seen once. Here the sequenced sample was peripheral blood, taken on day 0 of MenACWY control vaccination. The source is an adult in good health. CDR3s include the opening cysteine and the closing phenylalanine or tryptophan.

v_call: TRBV10-2
j_call: TRBJ1-5
cdr3_aa: CASCGGQTYQPQHF

v_call: TRBV4-1
j_call: TRBJ1-2
cdr3_aa: CASSLDIYYGYTF

v_call: TRBV3-1/TRBV3-2
j_call: TRBJ1-2
cdr3_aa: CASSQDYLGVDNYGYTF

v_call: TRBV6-5
j_call: TRBJ2-7
cdr3_aa: CASSYSEGYEQYF

v_call: TRBV7-8
j_call: TRBJ1-1
cdr3_aa: CASSRLAGDTEAFF

v_call: TRBV6-2/TRBV6-3
j_call: TRBJ2-1
cdr3_aa: CASSYAGPEQFF

v_call: TRBV19
j_call: TRBJ2-3
cdr3_aa: CASSTPAGGRTDTQYF

v_call: TRBV11-2
j_call: TRBJ2-2
cdr3_aa: CASSLGSPLSTGELFF

v_call: TRBV11-2
j_call: TRBJ1-5
cdr3_aa: CASSTDRDQPQHF

v_call: TRBV6-5
j_call: TRBJ2-3
cdr3_aa: CASSLGQGTDTQYF

v_call: TRBV30
j_call: TRBJ1-6
cdr3_aa: CGGSKAYNSPLHF

v_call: TRBV18
j_call: TRBJ1-1
cdr3_aa: CATRPGGGTEAFF

v_call: TRBV10-3
j_call: TRBJ1-2
cdr3_aa: CAIGGQGDGYGYTF

v_call: TRBV4-3
j_call: TRBJ2-1
cdr3_aa: CASSQGLGSYNEQFF

v_call: TRBV6-6
j_call: TRBJ1-2
cdr3_aa: CASKAPGGGAYGYTF

v_call: TRBV5-1
j_call: TRBJ1-1
cdr3_aa: CASSSTGSEAFF

v_call: TRBV6-5
j_call: TRBJ1-5
cdr3_aa: CASRKSVDSNQPQHF

v_call: TRBV30
j_call: TRBJ1-5
cdr3_aa: CAWSGDSWQPQHF

v_call: TRBV28
j_call: TRBJ1-4
cdr3_aa: CAAQGQVNEKLFF

v_call: TRBV5-4
j_call: TRBJ1-6
cdr3_aa: CASSLAGGLNSPLHF

v_call: TRBV28
j_call: TRBJ2-1
cdr3_aa: CASSLSGGSYNEQFF

v_call: TRBV25-1
j_call: TRBJ1-6
cdr3_aa: CASSDGSYNSPLHF

v_call: TRBV27
j_call: TRBJ2-3
cdr3_aa: CASSPLWLAQDTQYF

v_call: TRBV7-8
j_call: TRBJ1-4
cdr3_aa: CASSAYRGTNEKLFF

v_call: TRBV9
j_call: TRBJ2-1
cdr3_aa: CASSVGQGIGYNEQFF

v_call: TRBV27
j_call: TRBJ1-2
cdr3_aa: CASSTGGSGRYGYTF

v_call: TRBV5-5
j_call: TRBJ1-6
cdr3_aa: CASSSDRAGISPLHF

v_call: TRBV7-2
j_call: TRBJ1-5
cdr3_aa: CASSLEQGSNQPQHF

v_call: TRBV5-1
j_call: TRBJ2-3
cdr3_aa: CASSSGLASDTQYF

v_call: TRBV5-1
j_call: TRBJ2-3
cdr3_aa: CASSPGQGATDTQYF

v_call: TRBV6-5
j_call: TRBJ1-2
cdr3_aa: CASSYSTEGAGYTF

v_call: TRBV3-1/TRBV3-2
j_call: TRBJ1-1
cdr3_aa: CASSPDSGQGRFGFF

v_call: TRBV7-3
j_call: TRBJ2-2
cdr3_aa: CASSFTGEIGELFF

v_call: TRBV7-6
j_call: TRBJ2-1
cdr3_aa: CASSLGGPNNEQFF

v_call: TRBV27
j_call: TRBJ1-2
cdr3_aa: CASRSPQTEYGYTF

v_call: TRBV5-4
j_call: TRBJ1-3
cdr3_aa: CASSFRGAGNTIYF

v_call: TRBV5-4
j_call: TRBJ2-7
cdr3_aa: CASSLGSGGPYEQYF

v_call: TRBV5-1
j_call: TRBJ2-6
cdr3_aa: CASSNDISSGANVLTF

v_call: TRBV5-6
j_call: TRBJ2-5
cdr3_aa: CASSLYRQGEETQYF

v_call: TRBV18
j_call: TRBJ1-2
cdr3_aa: CASSPDRDKDYGYTF

v_call: TRBV9
j_call: TRBJ1-3
cdr3_aa: CASRFRTGHSGNTIYF

v_call: TRBV10-3
j_call: TRBJ1-5
cdr3_aa: CAISDSDRGNQPQHF

v_call: TRBV10-1
j_call: TRBJ1-3
cdr3_aa: CASSESTGLNSGNTIYF

v_call: TRBV6-2/TRBV6-3
j_call: TRBJ2-1
cdr3_aa: CASSYGLAGGNEQFF

v_call: TRBV7-2
j_call: TRBJ1-2
cdr3_aa: CASSLGQGGFGYTF

v_call: TRBV6-5
j_call: TRBJ1-3
cdr3_aa: CASSYSWQGVGNTIYF

v_call: TRBV6-1
j_call: TRBJ2-1
cdr3_aa: CASSEWRGANEQFF

v_call: TRBV19
j_call: TRBJ1-2
cdr3_aa: CASSSPGTGRNYGYTF

v_call: TRBV19
j_call: TRBJ1-5
cdr3_aa: CASSIVGGASNQPQHF

v_call: TRBV18
j_call: TRBJ1-1
cdr3_aa: CASSPPGAGAANTEAFF

v_call: TRBV6-5
j_call: TRBJ1-5
cdr3_aa: CASSSDRSNQPQHF

v_call: TRBV4-3
j_call: TRBJ2-3
cdr3_aa: CASSPSQLGERMTDTQYF

v_call: TRBV5-1
j_call: TRBJ1-2
cdr3_aa: CASSLDRDRGRGYGYTF

v_call: TRBV5-1
j_call: TRBJ2-4
cdr3_aa: CASSLSPSTKNIQYF